The rows below give T cell receptor beta chains drawn from one sample of a study of blood T cells in healthy people across ages. MiXCR, applied by TCRdb to the 5' RACE reads, yields one record per CDR3 protein. Of about 1,600,000 distinct CDR3 sequences in the sample, about 40% were seen once. Sequenced: blood. The receptors stem from a young woman in good health. The CDR3 runs from the conserved cysteine through the conserved F or W. The order of the fields is D gene, J gene, V gene, clone size, CDR3 protein, CDR3 DNA. The D gene is left open where the match is weak. Size is stated for part of the rows, as once, few or many counts, or as a class when the clone is expanded.

TRBD2 | TRBJ2-3 | TRBV2 | NA | CASDYAGETDTQYF | TGTGCCAGTGACTATGCGGGGGAAACAGATACGCAGTATTTT
NA | TRBJ1-2 | TRBV4-2 | few | CASSQDQSNYGYTF | TGTGCCAGCAGCCAAGATCAAAGTAACTATGGCTACACCTTC
NA | TRBJ2-1 | TRBV29-1 | NA | CSVEVTAPNEQFF | TGCAGCGTTGAGGTGACCGCGCCCAATGAGCAGTTCTTC
NA | TRBJ2-1 | TRBV12-3/TRBV12-4 | NA | CASSPVTYNNEQFF | TGTGCCAGCAGCCCGGTGACTTATAACAATGAGCAGTTCTTC
TRBD1 | TRBJ1-2 | TRBV5-1 | few | CASSLTGGENGGYTF | TGCGCCAGCAGCTTGACAGGGGGCGAAAATGGTGGCTACACCTTC
NA | TRBJ2-2 | TRBV10-3 | few | CAISDDPTGELFF | TGTGCCATCAGTGACGACCCGACCGGGGAGCTGTTTTTT
TRBD2 | TRBJ2-6 | TRBV20-1 | NA | CSARLAGISGANVLTF | TGCAGTGCGAGACTAGCGGGTATCTCTGGGGCCAACGTCCTGACTTTC
TRBD1 | TRBJ2-7 | TRBV6-1 | once | CASSLHRGTEQYF | TGTGCCAGCAGCCTCCACAGGGGTACCGAGCAGTACTTC
TRBD2 | TRBJ2-5 | TRBV4-2 | NA | CASSQDRGGLAPYNLYF | TGTGCCAGCAGCCAAGATCGTGGGGGACTAGCGCCATACAACCTCTACTTC
NA | TRBJ1-2 | TRBV10-1 | few | CASSESPQGYYGYTF | TGCGCCAGCAGTGAGTCGCCCCAGGGTTACTATGGCTACACCTTC
NA | TRBJ2-3 | TRBV7-9 | few | CAIYFTDTQYF | TGTGCCATCTATTTCACAGATACGCAGTATTTT
NA | TRBJ2-5 | TRBV3-1 | NA | CASSQLGTGEETQYF | TGTGCCAGCAGCCAACTCGGGACTGGGGAAGAGACCCAGTACTTC
TRBD1 | TRBJ2-5 | TRBV12-3/TRBV12-4 | many | CASSRQGLETQYF | TGTGCCAGCAGCAGACAGGGGTTAGAGACCCAGTACTTC
NA | TRBJ2-2 | TRBV27 | NA | CASGDRFGGELFF | TGTGCCAGCGGTGACAGGTTCGGCGGGGAGCTGTTTTTT
TRBD1 | TRBJ1-2 | TRBV6-2/TRBV6-3 | few | CASSQNSPLDRAANYGYTF | TGTGCCAGCAGTCAAAACTCACCTCTCGACAGGGCGGCTAACTATGGCTACACCTTC
TRBD1 | TRBJ1-1 | TRBV29-1 | NA | CSNGDRRNTEAFF | TGCAGCAACGGGGACAGAAGGAACACTGAAGCTTTCTTT
NA | TRBJ2-1 | TRBV3-1 | NA | CASSQVRQLGEQFF | TGTGCCAGCAGCCAAGTACGCCAGTTGGGTGAGCAGTTCTTC
NA | TRBJ2-7 | TRBV7-9 | NA | CASSPLQGLNEQYF | TGTGCCAGCAGCCCATTACAGGGACTCAACGAGCAGTACTTC
TRBD2 | TRBJ2-7 | TRBV12-3/TRBV12-4 | NA | CASTKLAGVTYEQYF | TGTGCCAGCACCAAACTAGCGGGGGTGACCTACGAGCAGTACTTC
TRBD1 | TRBJ2-1 | TRBV11-2 | few | CASSFYGRGHNEQFF | TGTGCCAGCAGCTTTTATGGCAGGGGGCACAATGAGCAGTTCTTC
TRBD2 | TRBJ2-3 | TRBV3-1 | many | CASSQGTSGSTDTQYF | TGTGCCAGCAGCCAGGGGACTAGCGGTAGCACAGATACGCAGTATTTT
NA | TRBJ2-1 | TRBV24-1 | NA | CATSDPRSFGNEQFF | TGTGCCACCAGTGACCCCCGATCTTTCGGGAATGAGCAGTTCTTC
NA | TRBJ2-3 | TRBV25-1 | few | CASQGQADTQYF | TGTGCCAGTCAGGGCCAGGCAGATACGCAGTATTTT
TRBD2 | TRBJ2-5 | TRBV3-1 | once | CASSQDWGLAGSSETQYF | TGTGCCAGCAGCCAAGATTGGGGGCTAGCGGGGTCTTCAGAGACCCAGTACTTC
NA | TRBJ2-7 | TRBV4-3 | NA | CASSQDLATHEQYF | TGCGCCAGCAGCCAAGATTTAGCGACCCACGAGCAGTACTTC
TRBD2 | TRBJ2-7 | TRBV5-4 | NA | CASSNLPGLAGEYEQYF | TGTGCCAGCAGTAACCTCCCGGGACTAGCGGGAGAGTACGAGCAGTACTTC
NA | TRBJ2-5 | TRBV10-2 | NA | CASRADREGQETQYF | TGCGCCAGCAGAGCCGACAGGGAGGGACAAGAGACCCAGTACTTC
TRBD2 | TRBJ2-2 | TRBV20-1 | NA | CSAASGLAIGELFF | TGCAGTGCTGCCTCGGGACTAGCGATCGGGGAGCTGTTTTTT
NA | TRBJ2-7 | TRBV18 | once | CASSPKTSQGGNEQYF | TGTGCCAGCTCACCCAAGACTAGCCAGGGGGGTAATGAGCAGTACTTC
TRBD1 | TRBJ1-4 | TRBV29-1 | NA | CSVLGYRGETDEKLFF | TGCAGCGTTTTGGGATACAGGGGGGAAACAGATGAAAAACTGTTTTTT
NA | TRBJ2-7 | TRBV6-5 | few | CASSYSSRGSSYEQYF | TGTGCCAGCAGTTACTCGAGCCGCGGATCCTCCTACGAGCAGTACTTC
NA | TRBJ2-3 | TRBV20-1 | NA | CSASLPSFPDTQYF | TGCAGTGCCAGCCTTCCCTCGTTCCCAGATACGCAGTATTTT
NA | TRBJ1-1 | TRBV20-1 | few | CSALRQKNTEAFF | TGCAGTGCTCTCCGCCAGAAGAACACTGAAGCTTTCTTT
NA | TRBJ1-4 | TRBV12-3/TRBV12-4 | NA | CASRTKGGTENEKLFF | TGTGCCAGCAGGACGAAGGGGGGGACGGAGAATGAAAAACTGTTTTTT
NA | TRBJ2-1 | TRBV15 | NA | CATSRVTTAYNEQFF | TGTGCCACCAGCAGAGTTACGACGGCCTACAATGAGCAGTTCTTC
NA | TRBJ2-3 | TRBV4-1 | NA | CATRDRLADTQYF | TGCGCCACAAGAGACAGGCTAGCAGATACGCAGTATTTT
NA | TRBJ2-1 | TRBV4-1 | few | CASSQDKAATYNEQFF | TGCGCCAGCAGCCAAGATAAGGCCGCCACCTACAATGAGCAGTTCTTC
NA | TRBJ2-7 | TRBV27 | few | CASSLKGNYEQYF | TGTGCCAGCAGTTTAAAGGGAAACTACGAGCAGTACTTC
NA | TRBJ1-2 | TRBV2 | NA | CASIGQFIGGYTF | TGTGCCAGCATTGGACAGTTTATAGGAGGCTACACCTTC
NA | TRBJ2-1 | TRBV5-1 | NA | CASSFGSGQYNEQFF | TGCGCCAGCAGCTTCGGTAGCGGCCAATACAATGAGCAGTTCTTC
TRBD2 | TRBJ2-3 | TRBV4-2 | NA | CASSQGRTIPGLRGDDTQYF | TGTGCCAGCAGCCAGGGCCGCACTATTCCGGGACTTCGGGGGGACGATACGCAGTATTTT
NA | TRBJ2-7 | TRBV20-1 | few | CSAREVGTHYEQYF | TGCAGTGCTAGAGAAGTGGGGACGCACTACGAGCAGTACTTC
TRBD2 | TRBJ2-7 | TRBV6-5 | many | CASSLLAGGTVYEQYF | TGTGCCAGCAGTCTCTTAGCGGGAGGTACGGTCTACGAGCAGTACTTC
NA | TRBJ1-2 | TRBV7-2 | few | CASSLGPDGGDGYTF | TGTGCCAGCAGCTTAGGGCCGGACGGCGGGGATGGCTACACCTTC
TRBD2 | TRBJ2-1 | TRBV20-1 | few | CSLRPPGGEGWNEQFF | TGCAGTCTTAGACCTCCCGGGGGGGAGGGATGGAATGAGCAGTTCTTC
NA | TRBJ2-5 | TRBV29-1 | NA | CSVEDPKRRGGNEQYF | TGCAGCGTTGAAGACCCAAAACGGCGCGGGGGCAATGAGCAGTACTTC
TRBD2 | TRBJ2-1 | TRBV4-1 | few | CASSQDQSGVYAEQFF | TGCGCCAGCAGCCAAGATCAGAGCGGGGTTTACGCTGAGCAGTTCTTC
NA | TRBJ1-4 | TRBV27 | NA | CASSLSDRFEKLFF | TGTGCCAGCAGCTTATCCGACAGGTTTGAAAAACTGTTTTTT
NA | TRBJ2-7 | TRBV20-1 | few | CSAREDGESYEQYF | TGCAGTGCTAGAGAGGACGGCGAGTCCTACGAGCAGTACTTC
TRBD1 | TRBJ2-1 | TRBV10-3 | NA | CATEPGQGYNEQFF | TGTGCCACTGAACCGGGACAGGGGTACAATGAGCAGTTCTTC
NA | TRBJ1-5 | TRBV21-1 | NA | CASSKGLGSDQPQHF | TGTGCCAGCAGCAAAGGATTGGGGTCGGATCAGCCCCAGCATTTT
NA | TRBJ2-4 | TRBV7-9 | few | CASSLVLDGPRDIQYF | TGTGCCAGCAGCTTAGTCCTGGACGGACCTAGGGACATTCAGTACTTC
NA | TRBJ2-3 | TRBV11-2 | NA | CASSASSTWEINTDTQYF | TGTGCCAGCAGCGCCTCGTCGACTTGGGAGATCAACACAGATACGCAGTATTTT
NA | TRBJ2-7 | TRBV30 | few | CACLGPEGEQYF | TGTGCCTGTTTAGGCCCAGAGGGAGAGCAGTACTTC
NA | TRBJ2-7 | TRBV28 | NA | CASGLGGWGQSTHEQYF | TGTGCCAGCGGCCTAGGAGGATGGGGACAATCAACTCACGAGCAGTACTTC